These 11 T cell receptor beta chains were all obtained from the same sample, sequenced in a study of T cells in Graves' hyperthyroidism and ophthalmopathy (dated by TCRdb to about 2019). Receptors were amplified or captured by multiplex PCR. The instrument was an Illumina HiSeq 2000. Amplification of TCR beta CDR3 regions was carried out from RNA transcripts. The TCR CDR3 was subjected to a first round of RT-PCR using the HTBI primer set and the Qiagen OneStep RT-PCR kit. The raw public data were reprocessed by TCRdb itself: fastp quality trimming at Q25, MiXCR clonotype calling, in-frame beta chains only. Entries that share a CDR3 protein sequence are merged under the most common genes and DNA. The sample yields some 580,000 distinct CDR3 sequences; about a sixth were counted once. The top ten clones comprise 2.5% to 4% of the sample. The specimen was blood. The source is a woman in her thirties or forties with Graves' ophthalmopathy.

At least ten counts were recorded for this clonotype. This rearrangement joins TRBV30 to TRBJ1-3; no clear D gene. The CDR3 consists of 13 residues. Germline V gene sequence: CDR1 GTSNPN, CDR2 SVGIG (reference sequence). The V and J ends lost 1 base and 1 base respectively, with 5 bases between them. This chain's CDR3 is CAWSAQSGNTIYF. The CDR3 coding sequence is TGTGCCTGGAGTGCACAGTCTGGAAACACCATATATTTT.

This clonotype was found many times. The chain joins TRBV11-2 to TRBJ2-5; 13 bases line up with TRBD2. The CDR3 sequence is 16 residues long. CDR1 and CDR2 (germline): SGHAT, FQNNGV. V shed 5 bases and J 5 bases; nucleotides not matched to a gene: 8. CDR3 nucleotide sequence: TGTGCCAGCAGCCAAGAACTAGCGGGAGGGCCGGAGACCCAGTACTTC. Its translation is CASSQELAGGPETQYF.

This clonotype came up many times. The genes are TRBV6-2 or TRBV6-3 and TRBJ1-5, with 10 nucleotides matching TRBD1. CDR3 size: 17 residues. CDR1 and CDR2 from the germline V gene are MNHEY and SVGEGT. V shed 3 bases, J shed 3 bases, and the junction held 8 bases outside the gene matches. The CDR3 loop is CASSYTLGQGYNQPQHF. In nucleotides, the CDR3 is TGTGCCAGCAGTTATACCCTGGGACAGGGGTACAATCAGCCCCAGCATTTT.

This clonotype was recorded at least ten times. The rearrangement links TRBV30 to TRBJ2-7, with 7 bases lining up with TRBD2. Trimming removed 4 bases from V and 4 bases from J; junction bases left unmatched: 7. This CDR3 region has 13 residues. Germline CDR1 GTSNPN, CDR2 SVGIG (reference sequence). The CDR3 coding sequence is TGTGCCTGGAACCGGGACTACCTATACGAGCAGTACTTC. It yields the protein CAWNRDYLYEQYF.

This chain connects TRBV5-6 to TRBJ2-1; TRBD2 matches at 13 bases. The trim removed 6 bases at V and 4 bases at J, leaving 7 bases unmatched. Looked up from germline, CDR1 is SGHDT and CDR2 is YYEEEE. This CDR3 region has 16 residues. The CDR3 DNA follows: TGTGCCAGCACCCAGGCGGGACTAGCGGGATACAATGAGCAGTTCTTC. It yields the protein CASTQAGLAGYNEQFF.

There are a few counts of this clonotype. The rearrangement uses TRBV20-1 and TRBJ2-1; 9 bases fit TRBD2. The CDR3 loop spans 15 amino acids. J was trimmed by 7 bases and V by 2 bases; bases with no gene match: 9. CDR1 and CDR2 (germline): DFQATT, SNEGSKA (reference sequence). Here the CDR3 DNA reads TGCAGTGCTAGAACCGGGACTAGCTATAATAATGAGCAGTTCTTC. Amino acid sequence: CSARTGTSYNNEQFF.

This clonotype came up a few times. The J gene is TRBJ1-2, the V gene TRBV9; D remains ambiguous. CDR3 length: 15 amino acids. Germline V gives CDR1 SGDLS, CDR2 YYNGEE. Deletions cut 3 bases from V and 1 base from J, with 13 bases between. In DNA form, the CDR3 reads TGTGCCAGCAGCGCCTCAGGTGACAATAACTATGGCTACACCTTC. Its protein product is CASSASGDNNYGYTF.

Only a few counts were recorded for this clonotype. The chain couples TRBV29-1 to TRBJ2-5; weak D call: TRBD1 (6 bases). V gave up 3 bases and J gave up 1 base, with 9 bases separating them. Germline-derived CDR1 and CDR2 are SQVTM and ANQGSEA. The CDR3 covers 13 residues. CDR3 nucleotides: TGCAGCGTTGAGGGGGACACCCAAGAGACCCAGTACTTC. It codes for CSVEGDTQETQYF.

The gene calls are TRBV20-1 and TRBJ1-2; D is perhaps TRBD1 (6 bases). The CDR3 is 13 residues long. Per germline, CDR1 DFQATT and CDR2 SNEGSKA (reference sequence). V was shortened by 2 bases and J by 8 bases, with 15 bases between the two germline ends. CDR3 loop: CSARPQTGGGYTF. CDR3 DNA: TGCAGTGCTAGACCCCAGACAGGAGGGGGCTACACCTTC.

In this sample, this clonotype turned up many times. This chain connects TRBV7-2 to TRBJ2-1; 11 bases line up with TRBD2. The V segment lost 0 bases and the J segment 2 bases; nucleotides outside the gene matches: 3. Germline V gene lookup returns CDR1 SGHTA and CDR2 FQGNSA. This CDR3 is 17 amino acids long. As DNA, the CDR3 is TGTGCCAGCAGCTTAGCGCGGACTAGCGGGCCCTACAATGAGCAGTTCTTC. As protein: CASSLARTSGPYNEQFF. The whole variable domain, remainder taken from reference TRBV7-2 and TRBJ2-1, is GAGVSQSPSNKVTEKGKDVELRCDPISGHTALYWYRQSLGQGLEFLIYFQGNSAPDKSGLPSDRFSAERTGGSVSTLTIQRTQQEDSAVYLCASSLARTSGPYNEQFFGPGTRLTVL.

This chain joins TRBV5-5 and TRBJ1-2, with a weak D call TRBD1 (5 bases). The CDR3 runs 15 residues. Germline CDR1 is SGHKS and CDR2 is YYEKEE (reference sequence). Between the trimmed V and J ends, which lost 4 bases and 7 bases, there was a span of 20 bases. The CDR3 reads CASSRDWDGVRGYTF. As DNA, the CDR3 is TGTGCCAGCAGCCGGGACTGGGACGGCGTTCGTGGCTACACCTTC.